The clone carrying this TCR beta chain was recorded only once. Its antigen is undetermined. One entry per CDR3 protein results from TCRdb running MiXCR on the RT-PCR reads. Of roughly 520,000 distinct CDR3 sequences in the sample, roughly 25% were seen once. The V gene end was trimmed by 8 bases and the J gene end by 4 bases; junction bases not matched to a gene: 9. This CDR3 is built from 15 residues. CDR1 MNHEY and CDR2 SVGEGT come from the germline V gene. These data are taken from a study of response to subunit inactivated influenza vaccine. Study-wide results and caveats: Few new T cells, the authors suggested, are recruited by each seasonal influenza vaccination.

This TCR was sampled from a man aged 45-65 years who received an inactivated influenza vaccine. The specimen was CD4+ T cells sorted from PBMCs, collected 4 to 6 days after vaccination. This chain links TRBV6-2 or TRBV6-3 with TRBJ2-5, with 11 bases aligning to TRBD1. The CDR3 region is CASSMWTGGRETQYF. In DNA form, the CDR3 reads TGTGCCAGCTCGATGTGGACAGGGGGCAGAGAGACCCAGTACTTC.